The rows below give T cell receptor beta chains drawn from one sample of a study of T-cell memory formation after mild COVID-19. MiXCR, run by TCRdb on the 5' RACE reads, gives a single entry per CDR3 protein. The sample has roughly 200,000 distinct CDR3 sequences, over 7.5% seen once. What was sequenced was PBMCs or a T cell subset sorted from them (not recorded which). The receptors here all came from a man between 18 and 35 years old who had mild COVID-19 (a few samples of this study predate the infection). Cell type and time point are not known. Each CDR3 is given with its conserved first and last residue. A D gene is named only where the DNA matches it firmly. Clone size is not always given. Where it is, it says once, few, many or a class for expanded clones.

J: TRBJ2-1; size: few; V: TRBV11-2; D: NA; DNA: TGTGCCAGCAGCTTAGATTCCGATGAGCAGTTCTTC; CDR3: CASSLDSDEQFF
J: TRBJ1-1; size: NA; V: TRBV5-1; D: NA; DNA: TGCGCCAGCAGCCCCCACAAGAACACTGAAGCTTTCTTT; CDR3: CASSPHKNTEAFF
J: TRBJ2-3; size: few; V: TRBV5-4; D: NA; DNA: TGTGCCAGCAGCTTTACGGGGACCACAGATACGCAGTATTTT; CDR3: CASSFTGTTDTQYF
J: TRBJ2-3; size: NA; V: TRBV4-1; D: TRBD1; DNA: TGCGCCAGCAGCTACGGACAGGTTAGCACAGATACGCAGTATTTT; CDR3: CASSYGQVSTDTQYF
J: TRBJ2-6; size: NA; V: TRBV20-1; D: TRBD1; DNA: TGCAGTGCTAGGGAAGAGACAGGGATTGGGGCCAACGTCCTGACTTTC; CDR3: CSAREETGIGANVLTF
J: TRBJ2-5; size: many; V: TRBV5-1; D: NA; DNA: TGCGCCAGCAGCTTGGAGGGGACGAAGACCCAGTACTTC; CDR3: CASSLEGTKTQYF
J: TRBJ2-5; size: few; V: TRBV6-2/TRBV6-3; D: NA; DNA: TGTGCCAGCAGTTACAGCCGAAGACGGGGGGCGGGAGAGACCCAGTACTTC; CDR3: CASSYSRRRGAGETQYF
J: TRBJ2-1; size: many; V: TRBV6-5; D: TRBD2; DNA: TGTGCCAGCAGTTACTCGATGAGGCGGGGGACGAGGAATGAGCAGTTCTTC; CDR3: CASSYSMRRGTRNEQFF
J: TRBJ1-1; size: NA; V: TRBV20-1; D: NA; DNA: TGCAGTGCCCGTATGGGGGCTAACACTGAAGCTTTCTTT; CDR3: CSARMGANTEAFF
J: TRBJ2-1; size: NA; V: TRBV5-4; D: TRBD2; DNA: TGTGCCAGCGGAGGACTAGTTGATGAGCAGTTCTTC; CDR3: CASGGLVDEQFF
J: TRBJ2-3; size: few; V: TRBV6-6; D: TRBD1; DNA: TGTGCCAGCAGCCCAAACAGGGGGTGGAGCACAGATACGCAGTATTTT; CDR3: CASSPNRGWSTDTQYF
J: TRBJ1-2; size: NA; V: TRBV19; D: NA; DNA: TGTGCCAGTAGTCCGCCCGACAGGAACTATGGCTACACCTTC; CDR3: CASSPPDRNYGYTF
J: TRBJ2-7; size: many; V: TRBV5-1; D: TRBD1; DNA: TGCGCCAGCAGCGCCCGGACAGGGCAATACACCTACGAGCAGTACTTC; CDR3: CASSARTGQYTYEQYF
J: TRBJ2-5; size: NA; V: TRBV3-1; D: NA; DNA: TGTGCCAGCAGCCCCCGCAGGGCAGGGCTTGCGGAGACCCAGTACTTC; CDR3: CASSPRRAGLAETQYF
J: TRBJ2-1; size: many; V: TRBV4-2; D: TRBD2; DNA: TGTGCCAGCAGCCAAGACCCGCACAGGACTAGCGGGGGTTGGGATGAGCAGTTCTTC; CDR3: CASSQDPHRTSGGWDEQFF
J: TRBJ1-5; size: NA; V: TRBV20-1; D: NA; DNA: TGCAGTGCTAGAATCTCGGGGCGGGGGCCCCAGCCCCAGCATTTT; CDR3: CSARISGRGPQPQHF
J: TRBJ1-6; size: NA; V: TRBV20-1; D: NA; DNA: TGCAGTGCTAGACGGGGCCCAGGGGCCTATAATTCACCCCTCCACTTT; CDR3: CSARRGPGAYNSPLHF
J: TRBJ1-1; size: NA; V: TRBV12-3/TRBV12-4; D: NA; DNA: TGTGCCAGCAGTCTTTCTCACAGCAACACTGAAGCTTTCTTT; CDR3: CASSLSHSNTEAFF
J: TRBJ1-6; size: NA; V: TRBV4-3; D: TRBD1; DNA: TGCGCCAGCAGCCCGACCGTTACCGGGACAGGGGCATCACCCCTCCACTTT; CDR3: CASSPTVTGTGASPLHF
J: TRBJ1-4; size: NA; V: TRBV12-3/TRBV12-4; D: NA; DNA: TGTGCCAGCCGTAAGTCCAGGGGTCCTAATGAAAAACTGTTTTTT; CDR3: CASRKSRGPNEKLFF
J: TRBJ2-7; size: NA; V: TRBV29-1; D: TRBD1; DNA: TGCAGCGTCTTCCAGACAGGGGCCGAGCAGTACTTC; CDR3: CSVFQTGAEQYF
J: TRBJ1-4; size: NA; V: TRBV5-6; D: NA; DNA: TGTGCCAGCAGCCAGGGGTTAGAAAAACTGTTTTTT; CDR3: CASSQGLEKLFF
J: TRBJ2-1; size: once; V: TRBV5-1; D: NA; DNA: TGCGCCAGCAGCCGAGGGGACAATGAGCAGTTATTC; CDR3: CASSRGDNEQLF
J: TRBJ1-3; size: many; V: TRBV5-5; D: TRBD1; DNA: TGTGCCAGCAGCGACTACAGGGGCCGCTCTGGAAACACCATATATTTT; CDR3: CASSDYRGRSGNTIYF
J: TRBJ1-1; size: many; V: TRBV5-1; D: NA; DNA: TGTGCCAGCAGCTTGGGGATGAACACTGAAGCTTTCTTT; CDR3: CASSLGMNTEAFF
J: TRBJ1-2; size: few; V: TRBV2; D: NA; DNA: TGTGCCAGCAGTGCAAGTCCCCGTCCTTGGGGCTATGGCTACACCTTC; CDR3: CASSASPRPWGYGYTF
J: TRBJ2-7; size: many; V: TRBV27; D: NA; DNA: TGTGCCAGCAGTTTACGGCCAGGGGACGAGCAGTACTTC; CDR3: CASSLRPGDEQYF
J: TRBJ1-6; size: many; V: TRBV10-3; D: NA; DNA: TGTGCCATCAGTGTGAGGCAGGATAATTCACCCCTCCACTTT; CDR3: CAISVRQDNSPLHF
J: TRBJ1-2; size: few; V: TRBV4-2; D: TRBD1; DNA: TGTGCCAGCAGCCAAGAAGGCCAACTGCCGGGACAGCTAGCTAACTATGGCTACACCTTC; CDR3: CASSQEGQLPGQLANYGYTF
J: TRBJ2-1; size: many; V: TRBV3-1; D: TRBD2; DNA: TGTGCCAGCAGCCAAGGGGTCGGGGGGGCCGCTGAGCAGTTCTTC; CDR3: CASSQGVGGAAEQFF
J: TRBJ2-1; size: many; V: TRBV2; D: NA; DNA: TGTGCCAGCACCCAGACGAACTACAATGAGCAGTTCTTC; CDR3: CASTQTNYNEQFF
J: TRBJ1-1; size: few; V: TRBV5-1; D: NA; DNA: TGCGCCAGCAGCCAGGCGGGTGCACAAGCTTTCTTT; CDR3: CASSQAGAQAFF
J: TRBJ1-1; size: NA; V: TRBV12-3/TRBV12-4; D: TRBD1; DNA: TGTGCCAGCAAAGACAGGGGAGCCCCTGAAGCTTTCTTT; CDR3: CASKDRGAPEAFF
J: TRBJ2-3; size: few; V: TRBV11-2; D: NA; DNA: TGTGCCAGCAGCTTAATTAGCTCCATCGGAGATACGCAGTATTTT; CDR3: CASSLISSIGDTQYF
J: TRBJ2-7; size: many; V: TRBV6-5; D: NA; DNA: TGTGCCAGCAGGAGAGGACAGGGAGGGTACGAGCAGTACTTC; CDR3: CASRRGQGGYEQYF
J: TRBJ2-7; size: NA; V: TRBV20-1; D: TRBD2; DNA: TGCAGTGCTCCCTTCACGGGGGGCTACGAGCAGTACTTC; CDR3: CSAPFTGGYEQYF
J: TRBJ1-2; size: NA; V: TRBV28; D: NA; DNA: TGTGCCAGCAGTAATGTCTTCCGGCAGTCGTATGGCTACACCTTC; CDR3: CASSNVFRQSYGYTF
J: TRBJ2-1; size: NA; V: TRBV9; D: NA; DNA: TGTGCCAGCAGCAAAACAGGCTTTGAGCAGTTCTTC; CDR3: CASSKTGFEQFF
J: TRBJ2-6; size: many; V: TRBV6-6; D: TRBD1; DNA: TGTGCCAGCAGGGGGACAGACTCTGGGGCCAACGTCCTGACTTTC; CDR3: CASRGTDSGANVLTF
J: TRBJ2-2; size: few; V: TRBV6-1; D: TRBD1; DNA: TGTGCCAGCAGTGAGACAGGGACCGGGGAGCTGTTTTTT; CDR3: CASSETGTGELFF
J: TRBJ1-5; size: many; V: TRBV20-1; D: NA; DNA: TGCAGTGCTTCCTTTACGGCGGGTCAGCCCCAGCATTTT; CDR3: CSASFTAGQPQHF
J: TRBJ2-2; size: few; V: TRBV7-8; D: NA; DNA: TGTGCCAGCAGCTTACAGGGCGCGCGCACCGGGGAGCTGTTTTTT; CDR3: CASSLQGARTGELFF